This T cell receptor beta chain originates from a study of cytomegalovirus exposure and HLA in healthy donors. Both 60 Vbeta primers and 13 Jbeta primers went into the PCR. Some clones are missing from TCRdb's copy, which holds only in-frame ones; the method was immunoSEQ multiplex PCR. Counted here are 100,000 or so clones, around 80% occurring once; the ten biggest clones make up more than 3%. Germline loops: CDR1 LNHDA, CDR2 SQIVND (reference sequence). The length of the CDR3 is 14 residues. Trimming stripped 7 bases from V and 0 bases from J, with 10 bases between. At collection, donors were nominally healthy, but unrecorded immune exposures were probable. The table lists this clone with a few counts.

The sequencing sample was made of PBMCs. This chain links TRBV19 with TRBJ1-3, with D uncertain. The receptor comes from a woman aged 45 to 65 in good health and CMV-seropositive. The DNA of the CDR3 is TGTGCCAGTACCCTTAGTTTCTCTGGAAACACCATATATTTT. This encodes CASTLSFSGNTIYF.